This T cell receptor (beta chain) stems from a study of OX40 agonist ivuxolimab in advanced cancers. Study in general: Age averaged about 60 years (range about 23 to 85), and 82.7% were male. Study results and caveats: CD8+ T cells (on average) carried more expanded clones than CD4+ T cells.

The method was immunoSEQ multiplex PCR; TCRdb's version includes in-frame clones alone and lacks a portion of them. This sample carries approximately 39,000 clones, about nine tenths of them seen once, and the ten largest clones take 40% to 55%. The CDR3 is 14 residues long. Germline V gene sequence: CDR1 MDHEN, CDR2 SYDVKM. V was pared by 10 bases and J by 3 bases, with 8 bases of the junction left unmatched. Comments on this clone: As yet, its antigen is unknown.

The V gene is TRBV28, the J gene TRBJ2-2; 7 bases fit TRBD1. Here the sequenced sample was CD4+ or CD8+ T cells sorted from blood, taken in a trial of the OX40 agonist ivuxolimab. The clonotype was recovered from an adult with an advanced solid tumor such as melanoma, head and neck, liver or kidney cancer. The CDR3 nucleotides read TGTGCCATCCTAGGGGGCGACGACACCGGGGAGCTGTTTTTT. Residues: CAILGGDDTGELFF.